This T cell receptor beta chain was sequenced during a study of T cells in Graves' hyperthyroidism and ophthalmopathy. Study results and caveats: Separation of ophthalmopathy from stable hyperthyroidism was achieved by a 13 V-J model.

Stable Graves' hyperthyroidism meant no ophthalmopathy progression within 18 months. Those patients with uncontrolled infection, other autoimmune disease, pregnancy or lactation were excluded. The CDR3 covers 13 residues. V was cut by 5 bases and J by 3 bases, with 10 bases left in between. Germline CDR1 is SEHNR and CDR2 is FQNEAQ (reference sequence). Points on this clonotype: Its antigen remains unidentified.

Regions amplified from RNA transcripts were the TCR beta CDR3 regions. The TCR CDR3 first-round RT-PCR relied on the HTBI primer set. One entry per CDR3 protein, called by TCRdb with MiXCR from the multiplex PCR reads. The top ten clones hold less than 20% of a sample with 480,000 or so distinct CDR3 sequences, around 15% of them seen once. The source material was blood. The sequence came from a woman under 30 with Graves' hyperthyroidism. The chain is built from TRBV7-9 and TRBJ1-2; D unresolved. CDR3 in amino acids: CASSPDGYYGYTF. Written as DNA, the CDR3 is TGTGCCAGCAGCCCGGACGGATACTATGGCTACACCTTC.